The rows below give T cell receptor beta chains drawn from one sample of a study of T cell responses to AZD1222 COVID-19 vaccine. Repertoires were generated with immunoSEQ multiplex PCR, while TCRdb's copy carries only in-frame clones and drops some. The sample contains approximately 110,000 clones, nearly 90% of which appear only once. Sequenced material: peripheral blood, taken on day 0 of MenACWY control vaccination. The receptors originated from an adult in good health. Each CDR3 is given with its conserved first and last residue. A D gene is named only where the DNA matches it firmly. Part of the rows lack a size; the others show once, few, many or a class for expanded clones.

CDR3 DNA	CDR3 protein	J gene	clone size	V gene	D gene
TGTGCCAGCTCACCATTGGGTAGACAGGGAAACTATGGCTACACCTTC	CASSPLGRQGNYGYTF	TRBJ1-2	.	TRBV18	TRBD1
TGTGCCAGCAGTCCCGACTCCCAGCACATGGATACGCAGTATTTT	CASSPDSQHMDTQYF	TRBJ2-3	once	TRBV28	.
TGTGCCTCCCTGGGCGGGGGTGTTGAGACCCAGTACTTC	CASLGGGVETQYF	TRBJ2-5	.	TRBV6-1	TRBD2
TGCGCCAGCAGCGGGGGCTCCTACGAGCAGTACTTC	CASSGGSYEQYF	TRBJ2-7	.	TRBV5-1	.
TGTGCCAGCAGCTCAGGGTTTGGTGCAACTGAAGCTTTCTTT	CASSSGFGATEAFF	TRBJ1-1	.	TRBV13	.
TGCGCCAGCAGCTTGACCCAGGGTGAAAAACTGTTTTTT	CASSLTQGEKLFF	TRBJ1-4	.	TRBV5-1	.
TGTGCCAGCAGTTACTACGGCAGAGATCAGCCCCAGCATTTT	CASSYYGRDQPQHF	TRBJ1-5	.	TRBV6-2/TRBV6-3	.
TGTGCCAGCAGCTTGGGGGTAGGCGGGGACGGAAACACCATATATTTT	CASSLGVGGDGNTIYF	TRBJ1-3	.	TRBV5-4	.
TGTGCCAGCTCAGCGGTCCAAGGGAGGAACACTGAAGCTTTCTTT	CASSAVQGRNTEAFF	TRBJ1-1	.	TRBV18	.
TGTGCCAGCAGCTCAGGGGGTCTCAACAATGAGCAGTTCTTC	CASSSGGLNNEQFF	TRBJ2-1	.	TRBV11-1	TRBD1
TGTGCCAGCAGTTTATCGGGACTTTCCCCCTCTGGGGCCAACGTCCTGACTTTC	CASSLSGLSPSGANVLTF	TRBJ2-6	once	TRBV27	.
TGTGCCAGCAGCTTAGACAGGTCGCTCTTGAACACTGAAGCTTTCTTT	CASSLDRSLLNTEAFF	TRBJ1-1	.	TRBV7-9	.
TGTGCCACCAGCAGGGCCGTTCAGGGGGGGGATACGCAGTATTTT	CATSRAVQGGDTQYF	TRBJ2-3	few	TRBV15	.
TGTGCCAGCAGTTACCGGGTAAACACTGAAGCTTTCTTT	CASSYRVNTEAFF	TRBJ1-1	.	TRBV6-2/TRBV6-3	.
TGTGCCAGCAACGGGACAGGGGAGATGGAGACCCAGTACTTC	CASNGTGEMETQYF	TRBJ2-5	.	TRBV7-2	TRBD1
TGTGCCAGCAGTTCAAGGGGGCCCTACGAGCAGTACTTC	CASSSRGPYEQYF	TRBJ2-7	.	TRBV28	TRBD1
TGTGCCAGCAGCTTGGACTCAGGGTACTATGGCTACACCTTC	CASSLDSGYYGYTF	TRBJ1-2	.	TRBV11-1	.
TGTGCCAGCAGCCAAGGGACAAGAGGGGACACTGAAGCTTTCTTT	CASSQGTRGDTEAFF	TRBJ1-1	.	TRBV3-1/TRBV3-2	.
TGCGCCAGCAGCTTCGGGGACGTATACAATGAGCAGTTCTTC	CASSFGDVYNEQFF	TRBJ2-1	once	TRBV5-1	.
TGTGCCAGCAGTTCGGGACAGTTTTACGAGCAGTACTTC	CASSSGQFYEQYF	TRBJ2-7	.	TRBV6-2/TRBV6-3	TRBD1
TGCGCCAGCAGCCAAGAACCACAGGGAAGCTCCTACGAGCAGTACTTC	CASSQEPQGSSYEQYF	TRBJ2-7	.	TRBV4-3	.
TGTGCCAGCAGCTTGGGGGGATTCACTGAAGCTTTCTTT	CASSLGGFTEAFF	TRBJ1-1	.	TRBV5-6	.
TGTGCCAGCAGCCGGGACAGGGCGGCCACCGGGGAGCTGTTTTTT	CASSRDRAATGELFF	TRBJ2-2	.	TRBV7-7	TRBD1
TGTGCCAGCAGCAAAGGGAAGGGGGGTCGGGACACTGAAGCTTTCTTT	CASSKGKGGRDTEAFF	TRBJ1-1	.	TRBV21-1	.
TGTGCCAGCAGCTTAGCCGGCACCGGGGAGCTGTTTTTT	CASSLAGTGELFF	TRBJ2-2	.	TRBV7-3	.
TGTGCCAGCAGTCCACCGGCCAATCAGCCCCAGCATTTT	CASSPPANQPQHF	TRBJ1-5	.	TRBV28	.
TGTGCCAGCAGCGAGAGGAATTCACCCCTCCACTTT	CASSERNSPLHF	TRBJ1-6	.	TRBV6-5	.
TGTGCCAGCAGCTTAGTAACAGGGGGTACCGGGGAGCTGTTTTTT	CASSLVTGGTGELFF	TRBJ2-2	.	TRBV7-2	TRBD1
TGTGCCAGCAGCTTAACGAGCAGGGGGGCCGTAGATACGCAGTATTTT	CASSLTSRGAVDTQYF	TRBJ2-3	.	TRBV7-2	.
TGTGCCAGCAAGCCTGCGAGCGTGAGGACCCAGTACTTC	CASKPASVRTQYF	TRBJ2-5	.	TRBV6-5	.
TGCGCCAGCAGCCAAGATTCCCGGGGTAAGAACTACAATGAGCAGTTCTTC	CASSQDSRGKNYNEQFF	TRBJ2-1	.	TRBV4-3	.
TGTGCCACAGCGGGACTGAGCGACACCGGGGAGCTGTTTTTT	CATAGLSDTGELFF	TRBJ2-2	.	TRBV6-5	TRBD2
TGTGCCAGCAGCGTTGACAGGGGGCTCCAAGAGACCCAGTACTTC	CASSVDRGLQETQYF	TRBJ2-5	few	TRBV7-2	TRBD1
TGTGCCAGCAGCGCCTGGCCGGGCTACACAGATACGCAGTATTTT	CASSAWPGYTDTQYF	TRBJ2-3	.	TRBV11-2	.
TGTGCCAGCAGCTTAACGACAGGGTTTACCGGGGAGCTGTTTTTT	CASSLTTGFTGELFF	TRBJ2-2	.	TRBV11-3	TRBD1
TGTGCCAGCAGCGAGCAGCAGAGTGGGGGCTACACCTTC	CASSEQQSGGYTF	TRBJ1-2	.	TRBV7-3	.
TGTGCCAGCACCCCGGGCGTTGGAGCCTACGAGCAGTACTTC	CASTPGVGAYEQYF	TRBJ2-7	.	TRBV5-4	.
TGTGCCAGCAGCCCGAAAATCGGGGCCTGGGGAAACACCATATATTTT	CASSPKIGAWGNTIYF	TRBJ1-3	.	TRBV7-2	.
TGTGCCTGGAGCCAAGGGGGGGAAAGGGGCTACACCTTC	CAWSQGGERGYTF	TRBJ1-2	.	TRBV30	.
TGTGCCAGCAGTCCCCCTTTAGCTAGCGGCTACAATGAGCAGTTCTTC	CASSPPLASGYNEQFF	TRBJ2-1	once	TRBV6-2/TRBV6-3	TRBD2
TGTGCCAGCAGTGAATCCGGCCAGGGCTACACCTTC	CASSESGQGYTF	TRBJ1-2	once	TRBV6-1	.
TGTGCCATCACACGGACAGGGGGCGCGTACACTGAAGCTTTCTTT	CAITRTGGAYTEAFF	TRBJ1-1	.	TRBV6-5	TRBD1
TGCAGCGTCGACCGGGACCCCTACGAGCAGTACTTC	CSVDRDPYEQYF	TRBJ2-7	.	TRBV29-1	.
TGCGCCAGCAATGGACAGGGGAGCTCCTACGAGCAGTACTTC	CASNGQGSSYEQYF	TRBJ2-7	.	TRBV10-1	TRBD1
TGTGCCAGCACGGCTAACACAGATACGCAGTATTTT	CASTANTDTQYF	TRBJ2-3	.	TRBV28	.
TGTGCCAGCAGCTTGGTAGGCACTGGAAACACCATATATTTT	CASSLVGTGNTIYF	TRBJ1-3	.	TRBV7-2	.
TGTGCCTGGAGGCTCCTGACTAGCGGGAGGTACACCGGGGAGCTGTTTTTT	CAWRLLTSGRYTGELFF	TRBJ2-2	.	TRBV30	TRBD2
TGTGCCAGCAGCTGGACAGGGGCCGAAGATTATGGCTACACCTTC	CASSWTGAEDYGYTF	TRBJ1-2	few	TRBV28	TRBD1